The clone carrying this T cell receptor (beta chain) was seen a single time. This record belongs to a study of cytomegalovirus exposure and HLA in healthy donors. V gave up 0 bases and J gave up 3 bases, with 8 bases separating them. Germline assignment: CDR1 LNHDA and CDR2 SQIVND (reference sequence). The CDR3 consists of 14 residues. Sequenced by immunoSEQ multiplex PCR; TCRdb stores in-frame clones only, minus some. The sample lists around 70,000 clones; roughly 94% were seen once. Sequences were obtained from PBMCs. The receptor comes from a woman aged 18-30 years in good health and CMV-seronegative. This chain joins TRBV19 and TRBJ1-1; D unclear. CDR3 nucleotide sequence: TGTGCCAGTAGTATAGATGTCGAGGACACTGAAGCTTTCTTT. Translation gives CASSIDVEDTEAFF.